Listed here are 30 T cell receptor beta chains from one sample, sequenced in a study of T cell responses to AZD1222 COVID-19 vaccine. Profiling relied on immunoSEQ multiplex PCR, and the TCRdb table lists in-frame clones only, not all of them. This table has roughly 250,000 clones, approximately 95% appearing once. The sequenced sample was peripheral blood, obtained on day 0 of AZD1222 vaccination. The origin of the receptors is an adult in good health.

The chain's CDR3 is CASSEVSNNEQFF. CDR3 coding DNA: TGTGCCAGCAGTGAAGTCAGCAACAATGAGCAGTTCTTC. This chain uses TRBV25-1 with TRBJ2-1; no definite D call. The CDR3 has 13 amino acids. V was cut by 2 bases and J by 5 bases, with 7 bases left in between. CDR1 MGHDK and CDR2 SYGVNS come from the germline V gene.

This chain links TRBV4-1 with TRBJ1-2; perhaps TRBD1 as D (5 bases). The V and J ends lost 5 bases and 5 bases respectively, with 12 bases between them. Germline values: CDR1 MGHRA, CDR2 YSYEKL. The length of the CDR3 is 13 residues. CDR3 DNA: TGCGCCAGCAGCGATCCTCGACAGTATGGCTACACCTTC. Residues: CASSDPRQYGYTF.

This clone was picked up one time. The V gene is TRBV28, the J gene TRBJ1-3, with D unresolved. Per the germline V gene, CDR1 is MDHEN and CDR2 is SYDVKM. CDR3 length: 13 amino acids. Trimming took off 7 bases at V and 4 bases at J, with 11 bases between the two ends. Here the CDR3 reads CASTPLAGNTIYF. For the CDR3, the DNA is TGTGCCAGCACCCCCCTCGCAGGAAACACCATATATTTT.

V is TRBV5-4 and J is TRBJ2-5; TRBD2 is a possible D gene (7 bases). The germline CDR1 and CDR2 sequences are SGHNT and YYREEE (reference sequence). Trimming removed 3 bases at V and 0 bases at J, with 15 bases between. The CDR3 is 16 residues long. Written as DNA, the CDR3 is TGTGCCAGCAGCTCGACGGGCGGGGGCTACCAAGAGACCCAGTACTTC. Its translation: CASSSTGGGYQETQYF.

The chain links TRBV28 to TRBJ2-3; no clear D. Trimming cost V 7 bases and J 1 base, with 24 bases left between them. This CDR3 spans 18 amino acids. Germline-derived CDR1 and CDR2 are MDHEN and SYDVKM. CDR3 bases: TGTGCCAGCAAAAATCCCATCGGGTCCTACTCGGGCACAGATACGCAGTATTTT. This sequence encodes CASKNPIGSYSGTDTQYF.

This chain connects TRBV10-3 to TRBJ1-2; D is undetermined. The CDR3 length is 14 residues. Germline V gene data show CDR1 as ENHRY and CDR2 as SYGVKD. Trimming cost V 0 bases and J 8 bases, with 13 bases left between them. The CDR3 region has the DNA TGTGCCATCAGTGAGTCAAAGGGAAAGCAAGGCTACACCTTC. It is translated as CAISESKGKQGYTF.

The chain couples TRBV20-1 to TRBJ2-7, with 12 bases that match TRBD2. Trimming removed 3 bases from V and 4 bases from J; junction bases left unmatched: 13. CDR1 DFQATT and CDR2 SNEGSKA come from the germline V gene (reference sequence). The CDR3 is 17 amino acids. CDR3 region: CSASKTGLAGGLYEQYF. The DNA of the CDR3 is TGCAGTGCTAGTAAAACGGGACTAGCGGGCGGGTTGTACGAGCAGTACTTC.

The chain has TRBV20-1 and TRBJ2-1; D perhaps matches TRBD2 (6 bases). The CDR3 consists of 10 residues. CDR1 is DFQATT, CDR2 SNEGSKA, per germline (reference sequence). V lost 4 bases to trimming and J lost 12 bases, with 10 bases between them. CDR3 bases: TGCAGTGCTAACCGGGACTGGCAGTTCTTC. It encodes CSANRDWQFF.

This chain links TRBV5-1 with TRBJ2-7, with D perhaps TRBD1 (6 bases). CDR3 size: 12 residues. CDR1 and CDR2 from the germline V gene are SGHRS and YFSETQ. The ends were cut back, 1 base at V and 4 bases at J, with 6 bases in the middle. The CDR3 here is CASSLTGYEQYF. The CDR3 bases are TGCGCCAGCAGCTTGACAGGGTACGAGCAGTACTTC.

The CDR3 spells CASSFSSGGAVRADTQYF. The CDR3 nucleotides read TGTGCCAGCAGTTTTAGCAGCGGGGGGGCGGTTCGGGCAGATACGCAGTATTTT. The rearrangement joins TRBV28 to TRBJ2-3, with 10 bases aligning to TRBD2. The germline CDR1 and CDR2 sequences are MDHEN and SYDVKM. The CDR3 runs to 18 residues. Losses at the gene ends were 3 bases for V and 4 bases for J; bases not matched to a gene: 13.

This chain uses TRBV19 with TRBJ1-5; possible D gene TRBD1, 5 bases. Looked up from germline, CDR1 is LNHDA and CDR2 is SQIVND (reference sequence). Trimming took 7 bases from V and 2 from J, leaving 15 bases between them. There are 15 residues in the CDR3. The CDR3 sequence is CASTIPLGGNQPQHF. In nucleotides, the CDR3 is TGTGCCAGTACCATCCCTTTAGGGGGCAATCAGCCCCAGCATTTT.

The chain has TRBV6-5 and TRBJ2-1, with D possibly matching TRBD2 (6 bases). Per the germline V gene, CDR1 is MNHEY and CDR2 is SVGAGI. Trimming took 0 bases from V and 6 from J, leaving 12 bases between them. There are 15 residues in the CDR3. The CDR3 spells CASSYSDYQGNEQFF. For the CDR3, the DNA is TGTGCCAGCAGTTACTCGGACTACCAGGGCAATGAGCAGTTCTTC.

This clone was seen a few times. The chain is built from TRBV21-1 and TRBJ1-2; TRBD1, the table's D call, lacks a check against the DNA. TRBV21-1 is a pseudogene locus. The CDR3 consists of 13 residues. In nucleotides, the CDR3 is TGTGCCAGCACGCCTCAGGGCCACGAGGGCTACACCTTC. This translates into CASTPQGHEGYTF.

The rearrangement joins TRBV3-1 (or the pseudogene TRBV3-2) to TRBJ2-2, with D unclear. Germline V gives CDR1 LGHDT, CDR2 YNNKEL (reference sequence). This CDR3 has 15 amino acids. V lost 5 bases to trimming and J lost 0 bases, with 10 bases between them. The DNA of the CDR3 is TGTGCCAGCAGCAAAGGGTCGACGAACACCGGGGAGCTGTTTTTT. Its translation is CASSKGSTNTGELFF.

The rearrangement joins TRBV27 to TRBJ1-1; D is ambiguous. The CDR3 covers 15 residues. From germline, CDR1 is MNHEY and CDR2 SMNVEV (reference sequence). Deletions cut 1 base from V and 0 bases from J, with 9 bases between. CDR3 nucleotides: TGTGCCAGCAGTTTATACCCAGTGATGAACACTGAAGCTTTCTTT. Protein sequence: CASSLYPVMNTEAFF.

The rearrangement joins TRBV12-3 or TRBV12-4 to TRBJ1-5, with 8 positions matching TRBD1. The CDR3 has 13 amino acids. Unmatched junction bases numbered 4, after V lost 5 bases and J lost 7 bases. CDR3 residues: CASSPQGAQPQHF. The CDR3 DNA follows: TGTGCCAGCAGTCCTCAGGGGGCACAGCCCCAGCATTTT.

The chain carries TRBV28 and TRBJ2-7; D tentatively fits TRBD1 or TRBD2 (5 bases each). With 5 bases removed from V and 6 bases from J, the gap between germline ends came to 23 bases. The CDR3 extends over 16 amino acids. Germline V lookup: CDR1 MDHEN, CDR2 SYDVKM. The CDR3 nucleotides are TGTGCCAGCAGTCCTACCCCCCCGGGACCACGGCGCGAGCAGTACTTC. Protein: CASSPTPPGPRREQYF. Looking up the rest from reference TRBV28 and TRBJ2-7 gives the full variable domain: DVKVTQSSRYLVKRTGEKVFLECVQDMDHENMFWYRQDPGLGLRLIYFSYDVKMKEKGDIPEGYSVSREKKERFSLILESASTNQTSMYLCASSPTPPGPRREQYFGPGTRLTVT.

The genes are TRBV29-1 and TRBJ2-7, with D perhaps TRBD1 (6 bases). V lost 3 bases, J lost 7 bases, and 16 bases lay in between. The CDR3 consists of 13 residues. Germline V gene sequence: CDR1 SQVTM, CDR2 ANQGSEA. In nucleotides, the CDR3 is TGCAGCGTTGAGGGGCAGGGGCTACGAGAGCAGTACTTC. It yields the protein CSVEGQGLREQYF.

This clone was detected once. The rearrangement joins TRBV6-2 or TRBV6-3 to TRBJ2-3; D call uncertain. The CDR3 loop spans 13 amino acids. V gave up 6 bases and J gave up 0 bases, with 7 bases separating them. The germline gives CDR1 MNHEY, CDR2 SVGEGT. The CDR3 loop is CASSHESTDTQYF. The CDR3 DNA is TGTGCCAGCAGCCACGAGAGCACAGATACGCAGTATTTT.

The V gene is TRBV5-1, the J gene TRBJ2-3; possible D gene TRBD1, 6 bases. The CDR3 is made up of 15 amino acids. V was pared by 1 base and J by 4 bases, with 13 bases between. Germline values: CDR1 SGHRS, CDR2 YFSETQ. The CDR3 DNA follows: TGCGCCAGCAGCTTGACCCCTACAGGGCCAGATACGCAGTATTTT. This sequence encodes CASSLTPTGPDTQYF.

The chain couples TRBV28 to TRBJ1-1, with D unclear. Looked up from germline, CDR1 is MDHEN and CDR2 is SYDVKM. Trimming removed 4 bases at V and 1 base at J, with 13 bases between. The CDR3 spans 15 residues. CDR3 nucleotide sequence: TGTGCCAGCAGTTCCCCCGGGGAGGGGAACACTGAAGCTTTCTTT. Its translation: CASSSPGEGNTEAFF.

Here the CDR3 reads CASSLGREGHEQYF. The CDR3 bases are TGTGCCAGCAGTTTAGGGCGGGAGGGCCACGAGCAGTACTTC. The J gene is TRBJ2-7, the V gene TRBV28; 9 bases fit TRBD2. Germline values: CDR1 MDHEN, CDR2 SYDVKM. With V trimmed by 2 bases and J by 5 bases, 4 bases remained unmatched. CDR3 length equals 14 residues.

The rearrangement links TRBV28 to TRBJ2-6, with D uncertain. Trimming cost V 3 bases and J 0 bases, with 6 bases left between them. In germline, CDR1 is MDHEN, CDR2 SYDVKM. This CDR3 comprises 15 residues. The CDR3 nucleotides read TGTGCCAGCAGTTTCAACCCCTCTGGGGCCAACGTCCTGACTTTC. This gives the protein CASSFNPSGANVLTF. Complete variable domain (other parts from reference TRBV28 and TRBJ2-6): DVKVTQSSRYLVKRTGEKVFLECVQDMDHENMFWYRQDPGLGLRLIYFSYDVKMKEKGDIPEGYSVSREKKERFSLILESASTNQTSMYLCASSFNPSGANVLTFGAGSRLTVL.

The V gene is TRBV27, the J gene TRBJ1-2, with no clear D. The V gene's germline CDR1 is MNHEY and CDR2 SMNVEV (reference sequence). There are 15 residues in the CDR3. The V end was cut by 0 bases, the J end by 2 bases, with 10 bases between. The CDR3 DNA sequence: TGTGCCAGCAGTTTATCGAGGTCCGGGAACTATGGCTACACCTTC. Translating it yields CASSLSRSGNYGYTF.

The rearrangement joins TRBV19 to TRBJ2-7; D unclear. CDR3 length equals 12 residues. The germline V gene encodes CDR1 LNHDA and CDR2 SQIVND (reference sequence). Between the trimmed V and J ends, which lost 3 bases and 6 bases, there was a span of 9 bases. This CDR3 reads CASSMGVGEQYF. For the CDR3, the DNA is TGTGCCAGTAGTATGGGCGTCGGCGAGCAGTACTTC.

J is TRBJ2-1 and V is TRBV15; 10 bases map to TRBD2. Germline V gene data show CDR1 as LNHNV and CDR2 as YYDKDF (reference sequence). V shed 3 bases, J shed 0 bases, and the junction held 5 bases outside the gene matches. The CDR3 totals 17 residues. The chain's CDR3 is CATSRGGLAASYNEQFF. The CDR3 DNA sequence: TGTGCCACCAGCAGGGGAGGACTAGCGGCCTCCTACAATGAGCAGTTCTTC. Full variable domain (rest looked up from reference TRBV15 and TRBJ2-1): DAMVIQNPRYQVTQFGKPVTLSCSQTLNHNVMYWYQQKSSQAPKLLFHYYDKDFNNEADTPDNFQSRRPNTSFCFLDIRSPGLGDTAMYLCATSRGGLAASYNEQFFGPGTRLTVL.

The genes are TRBV19 and TRBJ1-1; 9 bases line up with TRBD1. J was trimmed by 6 bases and V by 8 bases; bases with no gene match: 7. Germline values: CDR1 LNHDA, CDR2 SQIVND (reference sequence). The CDR3 covers 13 residues. The CDR3 loop is CASGDRDGPEAFF. CDR3 DNA sequence: TGTGCCAGTGGGGACAGGGATGGTCCTGAAGCTTTCTTT.

This chain connects TRBV3-1 (or the pseudogene TRBV3-2) to TRBJ2-7; D perhaps matches TRBD2 (5 bases). Germline assignment: CDR1 LGHDT and CDR2 YNNKEL (reference sequence). The CDR3 is 14 amino acids. Trimming cost V 0 bases and J 6 bases, with 12 bases left between them. The CDR3 here is CASSQDIGEREQYF. CDR3 coding DNA: TGTGCCAGCAGCCAAGATATTGGGGAGCGCGAGCAGTACTTC.

This clone was seen once. The chain recombines TRBV5-1 with TRBJ2-3; D is ambiguous. Germline loops: CDR1 SGHRS, CDR2 YFSETQ. This CDR3 has 13 amino acids. Trimming took off 0 bases at V and 6 bases at J, with 8 bases between the two ends. The CDR3 nucleotides are TGCGCCAGCAGCTTGGTGGATGGGGATACGCAGTATTTT. It translates to CASSLVDGDTQYF. Combining the CDR3 with reference TRBV5-1 and TRBJ2-3 gives the whole variable domain KAGVTQTPRYLIKTRGQQVTLSCSPISGHRSVSWYQQTPGQGLQFLFEYFSETQRNKGNFPGRFSGRQFSNSRSEMNVSTLELGDSALYLCASSLVDGDTQYFGPGTRLTVL.

This clone was observed once. This sequence joins TRBV11-3 and TRBJ1-1; D gene uncertain. The germline V and J ends were trimmed by 1 base and 8 bases, with 11 bases remaining between them. Germline loops: CDR1 SGHNT, CDR2 YENEEA. CDR3 length: 13 amino acids. CDR3 sequence reads: CASSLAREGEAFF. CDR3 DNA sequence: TGTGCCAGCAGCTTAGCGCGTGAGGGAGAAGCTTTCTTT. Drawing the rest from reference TRBV11-3 and TRBJ1-1, the complete variable domain is EAGVVQSPRYKIIEKKQPVAFWCNPISGHNTLYWYLQNLGQGPELLIRYENEEAVDDSQLPKDRFSAERLKGVDSTLKIQPAELGDSAVYLCASSLAREGEAFFGQGTRLTVV.